These 5 T cell receptor beta chains were sequenced from one sample in a study of beta chain features in type 1 diabetes. Expressed TCRB transcripts were sequenced because the isolated RNA had all been reverse transcribed beforehand. Produced via immunoSEQ multiplex PCR; TCRdb's table is partial and in-frame only. The repertoire holds roughly 120,000 clones, with 40% as singletons. Material: stem cell memory CD4+ T cells from blood. These receptors were collected from a woman aged 18-29 years in good health.

V is TRBV5-1 and J is TRBJ2-5; 10 nucleotides align to TRBD2. Trimming at V came to 7 bases and at J to 5 bases, leaving 14 bases not matched to a gene. CDR1 is SGHRS and CDR2 is YFSETQ in the germline V gene. The CDR3 totals 16 residues. The CDR3 coding sequence is TGCGCCAGCGGCCAGGGACTAGCGACACGCGAGGAGACCCAGTACTTC. Amino acid sequence: CASGQGLATREETQYF. Full variable domain (remainder filled in from reference TRBV5-1 and TRBJ2-5): KAGVTQTPRYLIKTRGQQVTLSCSPISGHRSVSWYQQTPGQGLQFLFEYFSETQRNKGNFPGRFSGRQFSNSRSEMNVSTLELGDSALYLCASGQGLATREETQYFGPGTRLLVL.

This clone has just one count. The J gene is TRBJ2-1, the V gene TRBV19, with D tentatively TRBD2 (6 bases). The CDR3 runs 14 residues. Germline CDR1 reads LNHDA; CDR2 reads SQIVND (reference sequence). The V end lost 2 bases, the J end lost 6 bases, and 11 bases lay between the germline ends. This CDR3 is CASSILGSSNEQFF. CDR3 sequence (DNA): TGTGCCAGTAGTATACTCGGGAGTAGCAATGAGCAGTTCTTC.

The J gene is TRBJ2-2, the V gene TRBV6-1; D unclear. CDR1 is MNHNS, CDR2 SASEGT, per germline. Trimming took off 0 bases at V and 1 base at J, with 9 bases between the two ends. This CDR3 region has 16 residues. CDR3 amino acids: CASSEALVGNTGELFF. CDR3 coding DNA: TGTGCCAGCAGTGAAGCCCTAGTGGGGAACACCGGGGAGCTGTTTTTT.

V is TRBV30 and J is TRBJ2-1; D perhaps matches TRBD1 (5 bases). Germline V gene lookup returns CDR1 GTSNPN and CDR2 SVGIG (reference sequence). Trimming stripped 2 bases from V and 10 bases from J, with 12 bases between. This CDR3 has 12 amino acids. The CDR3 loop reads CAWSHRQSEQFF. CDR3 sequence (DNA): TGTGCCTGGAGTCACAGGCAATCGGAGCAGTTCTTC.

The chain has TRBV6-1 and TRBJ2-2; 8 positions match TRBD1. The CDR3 extends over 15 amino acids. Germline assignment: CDR1 MNHNS and CDR2 SASEGT. Trimming took 6 bases from V and 1 from J; bases not matched to a gene: 4. CDR3 in amino acids: CASRLTGVNTGELFF. The CDR3 DNA follows: TGTGCCAGCAGGCTGACAGGGGTGAACACCGGGGAGCTGTTTTTT.